The 22 T cell receptor beta chains given below trace back to one sample, sequenced in a study of radiotherapy plus CTLA-4 blockade in lung cancer. The assay was immunoSEQ multiplex PCR, and TCRdb's table has in-frame clones only and misses some. The sample lists tens of thousands of clones, 77% seen once, with about 4% in the top ten. Source: peripheral blood, taken from a patient treated with radiotherapy plus ipilimumab. These receptors were obtained from a human donor with non-small cell lung cancer who had a partial response to radiotherapy plus ipilimumab.

The CDR3 sequence: CASSPGQYNSPLHF. CDR3 DNA sequence: TGTGCCAGCAGCCCGGGACAATATAATTCACCCCTCCACTTT. The chain uses TRBV5-6 and TRBJ1-6; D is perhaps TRBD1 (6 bases). Trimming shortened V by 4 bases and J by 4 bases, and 9 bases separated the two germline ends. The length of the CDR3 is 14 residues. Germline V gene data show CDR1 as SGHDT and CDR2 as YYEEEE.

The CDR3 is CSGGTEAFF. CDR3 DNA: TGCAGCGGAGGGACTGAAGCTTTCTTT. The rearrangement uses TRBV29-1 and TRBJ1-1; D is ambiguous. V lost 7 bases and J 5 bases, leaving 5 bases between the germline ends. Germline CDR1 SQVTM, CDR2 ANQGSEA. The CDR3 has 9 residues.

The V and J genes are TRBV19 and TRBJ2-3; 9 bases agree with TRBD2. The CDR3 has 16 residues. The germline V gene encodes CDR1 LNHDA and CDR2 SQIVND (reference sequence). The ends lost 5 bases at V and 1 base at J; junction bases unmatched: 7. The CDR3 spells CASSPVAGGGTDTQYF. The CDR3 DNA sequence: TGTGCCAGTAGTCCAGTGGCGGGGGGGGGCACAGATACGCAGTATTTT.

This clone appeared a few times. This chain links TRBV15 with TRBJ1-5; no firm D call. V gave up 1 base and J gave up 4 bases, with 8 bases separating them. The CDR3 length is 14 residues. The V gene's germline CDR1 is LNHNV and CDR2 YYDKDF (reference sequence). This CDR3 is CATSRVSWNQPQHF. DNA for the CDR3: TGTGCCACCAGCAGAGTTAGCTGGAATCAGCCCCAGCATTTT.

This sequence joins TRBV7-6 and TRBJ2-7; weak D call: TRBD2 (5 bases). Germline assignment: CDR1 SGHVS and CDR2 FNYEAQ. This CDR3 contains 15 residues. V was pared by 3 bases and J by 6 bases, with 18 bases between. The chain's CDR3 is CASSFPGSGISEQYF. CDR3 nucleotides: TGTGCCAGCAGCTTTCCAGGCAGCGGCATCTCCGAGCAGTACTTC.

The V gene is TRBV5-1, the J gene TRBJ2-2; tentatively, D is TRBD2 (7 bases). The CDR3 loop spans 16 amino acids. Germline-derived CDR1 and CDR2 are SGHRS and YFSETQ. Trimming took 4 bases from V and 0 from J, leaving 13 bases between them. The chain's CDR3 is CASSPAGASNTGELFF. The CDR3 nucleotides read TGCGCCAGCAGCCCGGCGGGGGCCTCGAACACCGGGGAGCTGTTTTTT.

The V call is TRBV9, the J call TRBJ2-3, with D possibly TRBD1 on 7 matching bases. The germline gives CDR1 SGDLS, CDR2 YYNGEE. The CDR3 length is 16 residues. Trimming left V 3 bases short and J 0 bases short, with 14 bases between. CDR3 sequence reads: CASSEQGTPSTDTQYF. CDR3 DNA sequence: TGTGCCAGCAGCGAACAGGGGACTCCTAGCACAGATACGCAGTATTTT.

The V gene is TRBV4-3, the J gene TRBJ2-1; TRBD2 might be the D (6 bases). Trimming pared 0 bases from V and 3 bases from J, leaving 15 bases between. The CDR3 sequence is 17 residues long. Germline V gene lookup returns CDR1 LGHNA and CDR2 YSLEER. The CDR3 region is CASSQDAAGRSYNEQFF. CDR3 DNA sequence: TGCGCCAGCAGCCAAGATGCGGCGGGGCGTAGCTACAATGAGCAGTTCTTC.

This clone was observed a single time. V is TRBV9 and J is TRBJ2-4; TRBD2 agrees at 15 bases. The germline gives CDR1 SGDLS, CDR2 YYNGEE. The trim removed 2 bases at V and 2 bases at J, leaving 2 bases unmatched. This CDR3 contains 17 residues. The CDR3 reads CASSVGTSGGPKNIQYF. CDR3 nucleotides: TGTGCCAGCAGCGTGGGGACTAGCGGGGGGCCCAAAAACATTCAGTACTTC.

This chain joins TRBV2 and TRBJ2-3, with 8 positions matching TRBD1. The CDR3 extends over 13 amino acids. The V segment lost 8 bases and the J segment 3 bases; nucleotides outside the gene matches: 4. The V gene's germline CDR1 is SNHLY and CDR2 FYNNEI. CDR3 sequence reads: CASVQGATDTQYF. The DNA of the CDR3 is TGTGCCAGCGTTCAGGGGGCAACAGATACGCAGTATTTT.

The genes are TRBV7-2 and TRBJ2-7; possibly TRBD2 for D (6 bases). In germline, CDR1 is SGHTA, CDR2 FQGNSA. V was pared by 7 bases and J by 7 bases, with 20 bases between. The length of the CDR3 is 14 residues. The CDR3: CASMPPGLRSEQYF. CDR3 in DNA: TGTGCCAGCATGCCCCCGGGACTCCGGAGTGAGCAGTACTTC.

This clone was detected a few times. V is TRBV9 and J is TRBJ2-5; possibly TRBD2 for D (5 bases). The CDR3 is made up of 16 amino acids. Germline values: CDR1 SGDLS, CDR2 YYNGEE. V lost 0 bases and J lost 0, with 12 bases in between. CDR3 sequence: CASSVDPAAYQETQYF. CDR3 sequence (DNA): TGTGCCAGCAGCGTAGACCCAGCGGCATACCAAGAGACCCAGTACTTC.

This chain connects TRBV5-6 to TRBJ2-7; the match to TRBD1 covers 7 bases. The V and J ends lost 2 bases and 5 bases, in that order; junction bases with no gene match: 7. Per germline, CDR1 SGHDT and CDR2 YYEEEE. The CDR3 is 14 residues long. For the CDR3, the DNA is TGTGCCAGCAGCTTCGGAACAGGGGCGAACGAGCAGTACTTC. Its protein product is CASSFGTGANEQYF.

This chain connects TRBV15 to TRBJ2-1; 8 nucleotides align to TRBD2. The ends lost 7 bases at V and 0 bases at J; junction bases unmatched: 5. The CDR3 has 15 amino acids. Germline V lookup: CDR1 LNHNV, CDR2 YYDKDF (reference sequence). The CDR3 region has the DNA TGTGCCACCAAAAGCGGGGGTCCCTCCTACAATGAGCAGTTCTTC. This codes for CATKSGGPSYNEQFF.

The chain combines TRBV4-3 with TRBJ2-3; TRBD1 matches 7 bases. Germline lookup yields CDR1 LGHNA and CDR2 YSLEER. This CDR3 is built from 14 residues. The J segment lost 0 bases and the V segment lost 6 bases, leaving 3 bases of the junction unmatched. DNA for the CDR3: TGCGCCAGCAGTGGGACAGCTAGCACAGATACGCAGTATTTT. Its translation: CASSGTASTDTQYF.

The chain uses TRBV4-2 and TRBJ2-7; 9 bases map to TRBD1. There are 15 residues in the CDR3. V was clipped by 0 bases and J by 1 base; unmatched bases: 1. Germline values: CDR1 LGHNA, CDR2 YNFKEQ. The CDR3 region has the DNA TGTGCCAGCAGCCAAGAGGGGACAGGGTCCTACGAGCAGTACTTC. This sequence encodes CASSQEGTGSYEQYF.

The chain has TRBV6-5 and TRBJ2-7; D perhaps matches TRBD2 (5 bases). CDR3 length: 14 amino acids. Trimming pared 3 bases from V and 6 bases from J, leaving 15 bases between. Germline CDR1 is MNHEY and CDR2 is SVGAGI. The CDR3 nucleotides are TGTGCCAGCAGTTATCGGGCGGGTGGGTCCGAGCAGTACTTC. Translating it yields CASSYRAGGSEQYF.

This clone was found once. The chain has TRBV14 and TRBJ1-2; maybe TRBD1 (6 bases). This CDR3 has 14 amino acids. The germline gives CDR1 SGHDN, CDR2 FVKESK. V lost 4 bases and J lost 3, with 12 bases in between. The CDR3 DNA reads TGTGCCAGCAGCCTGACAACAGGGTACTATGGCTACACCTTC. Its protein is CASSLTTGYYGYTF.

V and J are TRBV6-1 and TRBJ2-2, with 7 bases lining up with TRBD2. CDR3 size: 14 residues. The junction had 8 bases not matched to a gene; V was cut back by 7 bases and J by 6 bases. Germline V gives CDR1 MNHNS, CDR2 SASEGT. CDR3 DNA: TGTGCCAGCACCGAAATTGGGGGGGCCGGGGAGCTGTTTTTT. Translating gives CASTEIGGAGELFF.

This clone was counted only a few times. The chain recombines TRBV6-5 with TRBJ2-6; possible D gene TRBD2, 5 bases. CDR1 and CDR2 from the germline V gene are MNHEY and SVGAGI. There are 15 residues in the CDR3. Trimming stripped 2 bases from V and 8 bases from J, with 13 bases between. The CDR3 DNA follows: TGTGCCAGCAGTTACCCCCCCGAGGGATCCAACGTCCTGACTTTC. Amino acid sequence: CASSYPPEGSNVLTF.

The CDR3 loop reads CASSLGDSYNEQFF. The CDR3 nucleotides are TGTGCCAGCAGCCTAGGGGACTCCTACAATGAGCAGTTCTTC. The rearrangement uses TRBV5-6 and TRBJ2-1, with a possible D match to TRBD1 (5 bases). CDR1 and CDR2 (germline): SGHDT, YYEEEE. Trimming stripped 4 bases from V and 0 bases from J, with 8 bases between. The CDR3 loop spans 14 amino acids.

The chain combines TRBV6-5 with TRBJ2-7, with D possibly TRBD2 on 5 matching bases. Trimming took 2 bases from V and 0 from J, leaving 8 bases between them. The CDR3 contains 14 residues. Germline V gene sequence: CDR1 MNHEY, CDR2 SVGAGI. In nucleotides, the CDR3 is TGTGCCAGCAGTTACGGAGGCCCCTCCTACGAGCAGTACTTC. Protein: CASSYGGPSYEQYF.